These 14 T cell receptor beta chains share one sample of origin, sequenced in a study of shared clonotypes between healthy human individuals. The assay was immunoSEQ multiplex PCR, and TCRdb's table has in-frame clones only and misses some. The table has about 1.4 million clones, 96% seen once. What was sequenced was naive CD4+ T cells sorted from blood. Subset indicated: CD45RA+ positively selected. Source of these receptors: a young man in good health.

As regards this clone: One end of the junction does not line up with germline, which may come from a read error. V is TRBV18 and J is TRBJ2-7; 8 bases align to TRBD1. The germline V gene encodes CDR1 KGHSH and CDR2 LQKENI. The CDR3 consists of 17 residues. This chain's CDR3 is CASSPVPRTGTSHEQYF. CDR3 nucleotide sequence: TGTGCCAGCTCACCAGTGCCCCGGACAGGGACCTCCCACGAGCAGTACTTC.

The chain employs TRBV4-2 and TRBJ2-1, with TRBD1 identical over 7 bases. Germline V gene sequence: CDR1 LGHNA, CDR2 YNFKEQ. The V segment lost 6 bases and the J segment 3 bases; nucleotides outside the gene matches: 11. The length of the CDR3 is 16 residues. The CDR3, as DNA: TGTGCCAGCAGTGGCAGGGGGACATTTAACTACAATGAGCAGTTCTTC. This gives the protein CASSGRGTFNYNEQFF.

The chain uses TRBV6-4 and TRBJ2-3; no reliable D call. The V gene lost 0 bases and the J gene lost 4 bases, with 11 bases spanning the gap. Germline values: CDR1 MRHNA, CDR2 SNTAGT. The CDR3 runs 15 residues. CDR3 DNA: TGTGCCAGCAGTGACTCCCTCTTAGCACCAGATACGCAGTATTTT. This sequence encodes CASSDSLLAPDTQYF.

This rearrangement joins TRBV5-1 to TRBJ2-3; 9 bases match TRBD2. The length of the CDR3 is 15 residues. In germline, CDR1 is SGHRS, CDR2 YFSETQ. The junction had 3 bases not matched to a gene; V was cut back by 0 bases and J by 4 bases. The DNA for the CDR3 is TGCGCCAGCAGCTTGGAAGTAGCGGGAGCAGATACGCAGTATTTT. Protein: CASSLEVAGADTQYF.

The chain links TRBV2 to TRBJ2-6; 7 nucleotides match TRBD1. The germline V gene encodes CDR1 SNHLY and CDR2 FYNNEI. Trimming removed 8 bases from V and 2 bases from J; junction bases left unmatched: 3. The CDR3 runs to 14 residues. The CDR3 bases are TGTGCCAGCGATACAGGGGCTGGGGCCAACGTCCTGACTTTC. Amino acid sequence: CASDTGAGANVLTF.

This rearrangement joins TRBV20-1 to TRBJ2-3, with D unclear. Germline loops: CDR1 DFQATT, CDR2 SNEGSKA (reference sequence). CDR3 length equals 11 residues. V was cut by 0 bases and J by 7 bases, with 5 bases left in between. The CDR3 region has the DNA TGCAGTGCTAGAGACCCGAATACGCAGTATTTT. Translating it yields CSARDPNTQYF.

This clone has only one observation. V and J are TRBV15 and TRBJ1-2; D ambiguous. Trimming removed 1 base at V and 4 bases at J, with 10 bases between. CDR3 length equals 14 residues. CDR1 and CDR2 (germline): LNHNV, YYDKDF (reference sequence). CDR3 bases: TGTGCCACCAGCAGAGCGGAGGGAGGCTATGGCTACACCTTC. Translated: CATSRAEGGYGYTF.

The chain uses TRBV11-2 and TRBJ2-7; 8 bases are shared with TRBD1. V was pared by 6 bases and J by 4 bases, with 8 bases of the junction left unmatched. The CDR3 sequence is 14 residues long. Germline V CDR1 and CDR2: SGHAT, FQNNGV. The CDR3 reads CASRITGGLYEQYF. The DNA of the CDR3 is TGTGCCAGCAGGATTACAGGGGGTTTGTACGAGCAGTACTTC.

This clone was seen just once. The J gene is TRBJ1-2, the V gene TRBV20-1; the D gene is possibly TRBD1 (6 bases). CDR1 is DFQATT, CDR2 SNEGSKA, per germline (reference sequence). The length of the CDR3 is 11 residues. Trimming pared 6 bases from V and 6 bases from J, leaving 11 bases between. CDR3 protein: CSAPQGNGYTF. The CDR3 DNA follows: TGCAGTGCACCACAGGGAAATGGCTACACCTTC.

As to this clone: Since a much larger clone is just one base distant, this may be a read error. This chain connects TRBV6-5 to TRBJ1-2, with 7 bases lining up with TRBD1. V lost 5 bases, J lost 2 bases, and 8 bases stayed unmatched. Germline V CDR1 and CDR2: MNHEY, SVGAGI. The CDR3 extends over 15 amino acids. The CDR3 loop reads CASSRTGTANYGYTF. In nucleotides, the CDR3 is TGTGCCAGCAGTCGTACCGGGACAGCGAACTATGGCTACACCTTC.

This chain connects TRBV7-2 to TRBJ2-7; 10 positions match TRBD2. J lost 5 bases, V lost 4 bases, and 8 bases had no gene match. The CDR3 sequence is 15 residues long. Per germline, CDR1 SGHTA and CDR2 FQGNSA. The CDR3 DNA is TGTGCCAGCAGCTATTCTAGCGGGAGCACCCACGAGCAGTACTTC. It is translated as CASSYSSGSTHEQYF.

The gene calls are TRBV6-4 and TRBJ2-2, with D tentatively TRBD2 (7 bases). Germline V gene lookup returns CDR1 MRHNA and CDR2 SNTAGT. V lost 4 bases to trimming and J lost 4 bases, with 16 bases between them. CDR3 size: 16 residues. CDR3 loop: CASSAASGGGTGELFF. DNA of the CDR3: TGTGCCAGCAGTGCCGCTAGCGGAGGGGGCACCGGGGAGCTGTTTTTT.

V usage is TRBV30 and J usage is TRBJ2-7; either TRBD1 or TRBD2 may supply D (5 bases each). The CDR3 runs 13 residues. Trimming took 4 bases from V and 3 from J, leaving 13 bases between them. CDR1 is GTSNPN, CDR2 SVGIG, per germline (reference sequence). The CDR3, as DNA: TGTGCCTGGACCGGGGCCAGGTACTACGAGCAGTACTTC. Its translation is CAWTGARYYEQYF.

This chain links TRBV6-1 with TRBJ2-7; D might be TRBD1 (5 bases). This CDR3 region has 12 residues. Germline V gives CDR1 MNHNS, CDR2 SASEGT. The ends were cut back, 8 bases at V and 0 bases at J, with 8 bases in the middle. DNA for the CDR3: TGTGCCAGCTTACAGGTCTCCTACGAGCAGTACTTC. Protein: CASLQVSYEQYF.